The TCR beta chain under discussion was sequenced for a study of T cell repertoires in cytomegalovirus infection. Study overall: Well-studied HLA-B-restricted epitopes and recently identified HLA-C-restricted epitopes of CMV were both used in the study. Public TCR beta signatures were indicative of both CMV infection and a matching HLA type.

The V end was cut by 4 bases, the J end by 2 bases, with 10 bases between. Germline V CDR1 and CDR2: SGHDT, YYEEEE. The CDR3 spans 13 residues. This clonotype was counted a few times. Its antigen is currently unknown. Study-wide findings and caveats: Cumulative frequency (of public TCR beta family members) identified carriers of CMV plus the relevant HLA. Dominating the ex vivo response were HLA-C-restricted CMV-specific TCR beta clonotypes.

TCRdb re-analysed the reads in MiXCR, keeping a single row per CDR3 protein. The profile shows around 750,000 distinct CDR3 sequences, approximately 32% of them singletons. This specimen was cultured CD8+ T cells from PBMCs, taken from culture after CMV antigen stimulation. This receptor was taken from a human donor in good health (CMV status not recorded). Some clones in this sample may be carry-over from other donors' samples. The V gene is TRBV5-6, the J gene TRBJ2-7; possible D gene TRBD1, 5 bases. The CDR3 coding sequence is TGTGCCAGCAGCCTCGAGACAGCCTACGAGCAGTACTTC. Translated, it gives CASSLETAYEQYF.